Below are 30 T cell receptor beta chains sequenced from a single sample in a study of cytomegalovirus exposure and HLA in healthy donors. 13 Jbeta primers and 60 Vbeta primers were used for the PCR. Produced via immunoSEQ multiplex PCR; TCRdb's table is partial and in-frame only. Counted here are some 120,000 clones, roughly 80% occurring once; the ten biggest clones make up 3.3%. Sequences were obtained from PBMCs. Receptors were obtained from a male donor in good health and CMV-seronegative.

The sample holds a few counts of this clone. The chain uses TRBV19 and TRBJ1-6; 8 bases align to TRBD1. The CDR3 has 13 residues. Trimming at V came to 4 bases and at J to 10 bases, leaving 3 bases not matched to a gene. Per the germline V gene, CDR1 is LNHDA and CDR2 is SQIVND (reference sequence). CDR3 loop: CASSSDRGSPLHF. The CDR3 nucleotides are TGTGCCAGTAGTAGTGACAGGGGCTCACCCCTCCACTTT.

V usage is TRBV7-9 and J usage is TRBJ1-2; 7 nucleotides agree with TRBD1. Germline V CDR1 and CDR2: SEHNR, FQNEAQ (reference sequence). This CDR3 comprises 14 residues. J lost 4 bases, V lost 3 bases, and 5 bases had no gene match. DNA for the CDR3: TGTGCCAGCAGCTTCCCGGGACAGCTCTATGGCTACACCTTC. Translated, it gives CASSFPGQLYGYTF.

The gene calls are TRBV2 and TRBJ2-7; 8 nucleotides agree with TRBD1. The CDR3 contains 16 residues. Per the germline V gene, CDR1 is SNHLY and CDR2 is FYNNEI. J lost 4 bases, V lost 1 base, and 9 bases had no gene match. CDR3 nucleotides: TGTGCCAGCAGTGAAGTGGCCCAGGGGGCAACTTACGAGCAGTACTTC. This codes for CASSEVAQGATYEQYF.

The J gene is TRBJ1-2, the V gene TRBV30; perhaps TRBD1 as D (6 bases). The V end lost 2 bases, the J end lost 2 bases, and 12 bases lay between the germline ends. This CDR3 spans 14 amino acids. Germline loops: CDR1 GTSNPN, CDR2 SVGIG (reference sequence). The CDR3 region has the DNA TGTGCCTGGAGTACCAAACAGGGAAACTATGGCTACACCTTC. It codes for CAWSTKQGNYGYTF.

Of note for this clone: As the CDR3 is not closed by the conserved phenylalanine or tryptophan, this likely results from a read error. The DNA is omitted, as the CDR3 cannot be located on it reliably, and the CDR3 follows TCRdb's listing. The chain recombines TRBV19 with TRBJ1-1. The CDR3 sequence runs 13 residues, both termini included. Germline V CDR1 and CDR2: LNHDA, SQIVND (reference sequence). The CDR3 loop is CASSIDTTSVTFS.

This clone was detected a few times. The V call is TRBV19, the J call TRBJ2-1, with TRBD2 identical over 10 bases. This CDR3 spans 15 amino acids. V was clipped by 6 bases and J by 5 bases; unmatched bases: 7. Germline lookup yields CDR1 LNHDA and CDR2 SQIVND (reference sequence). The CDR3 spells CASSPGLADNNEQFF. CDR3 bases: TGTGCCAGTAGCCCCGGACTAGCGGATAACAATGAGCAGTTCTTC.

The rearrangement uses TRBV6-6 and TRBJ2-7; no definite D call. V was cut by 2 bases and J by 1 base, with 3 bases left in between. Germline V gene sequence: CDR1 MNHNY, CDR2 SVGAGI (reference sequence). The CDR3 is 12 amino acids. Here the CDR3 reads CASSYVSYEQYF. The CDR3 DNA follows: TGTGCCAGCAGTTACGTATCCTACGAGCAGTACTTC.

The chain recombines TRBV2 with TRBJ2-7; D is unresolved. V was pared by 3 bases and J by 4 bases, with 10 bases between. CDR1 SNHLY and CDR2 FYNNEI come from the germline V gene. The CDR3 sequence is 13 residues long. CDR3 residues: CASSDIGQYEQYF. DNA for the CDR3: TGTGCCAGCAGTGATATTGGGCAGTACGAGCAGTACTTC.

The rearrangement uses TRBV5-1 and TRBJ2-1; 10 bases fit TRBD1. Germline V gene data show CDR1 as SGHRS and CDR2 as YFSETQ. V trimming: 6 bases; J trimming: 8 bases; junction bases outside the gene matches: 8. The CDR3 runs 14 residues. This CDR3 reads CASTQDRGVDEQFF. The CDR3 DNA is TGCGCCAGCACTCAGGACAGGGGGGTAGATGAGCAGTTCTTC.

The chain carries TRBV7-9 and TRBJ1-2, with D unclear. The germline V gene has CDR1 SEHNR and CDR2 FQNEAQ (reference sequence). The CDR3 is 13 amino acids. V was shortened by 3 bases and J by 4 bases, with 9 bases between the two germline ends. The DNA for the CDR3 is TGTGCCAGCAGCTTTGGCGCAGGCTATGGCTACACCTTC. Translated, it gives CASSFGAGYGYTF.

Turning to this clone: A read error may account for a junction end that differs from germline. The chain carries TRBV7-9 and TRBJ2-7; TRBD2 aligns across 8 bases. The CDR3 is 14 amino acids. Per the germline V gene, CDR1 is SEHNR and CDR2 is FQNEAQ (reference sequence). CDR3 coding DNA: TGTTCCAGCAGCACCCCGGGGGGGGTCGACGAGCAGTACTTC. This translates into CSSSTPGGVDEQYF.

CDR3 sequence (DNA): TGCGCCAGCAGCTTGACAGTCCCTAACTATGGCTACACCTTC. Amino acids: CASSLTVPNYGYTF. This sequence joins TRBV5-1 and TRBJ1-2; D unclear. This CDR3 contains 14 residues. The ends were cut back, 1 base at V and 0 bases at J, with 7 bases in the middle. CDR1 is SGHRS and CDR2 is YFSETQ in the germline V gene.

CDR3 loop: CASSPRDREAVGEQFF. The CDR3 DNA sequence: TGCGCCAGCAGCCCCCGGGACAGGGAGGCAGTAGGAGAGCAGTTCTTC. This sequence joins TRBV4-1 and TRBJ2-1; 9 bases agree with TRBD1. Germline loops: CDR1 MGHRA, CDR2 YSYEKL. CDR3 length: 16 amino acids. V lost 4 bases and J lost 10; bases outside the gene matches: 14.

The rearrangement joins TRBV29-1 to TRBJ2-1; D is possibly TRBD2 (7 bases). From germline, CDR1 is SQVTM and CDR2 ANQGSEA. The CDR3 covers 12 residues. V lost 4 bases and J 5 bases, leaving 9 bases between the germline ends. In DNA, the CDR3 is TGCAGCGTTGCCGGGGGGCACAATGAGCAGTTCTTC. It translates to CSVAGGHNEQFF.

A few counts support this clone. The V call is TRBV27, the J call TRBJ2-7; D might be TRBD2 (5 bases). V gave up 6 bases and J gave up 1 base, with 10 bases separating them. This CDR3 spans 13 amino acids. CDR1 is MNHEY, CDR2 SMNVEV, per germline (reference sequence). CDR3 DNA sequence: TGTGCCAGCAGACAAGGGAGTTCCTACGAGCAGTACTTC. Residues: CASRQGSSYEQYF.

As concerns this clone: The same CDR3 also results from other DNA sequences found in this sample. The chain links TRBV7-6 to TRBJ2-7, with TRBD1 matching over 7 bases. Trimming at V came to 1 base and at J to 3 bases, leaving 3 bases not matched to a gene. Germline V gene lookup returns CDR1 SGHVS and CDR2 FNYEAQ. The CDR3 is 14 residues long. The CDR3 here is CASSLGGGGYEQYF. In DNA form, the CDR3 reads TGTGCCAGCAGCTTAGGAGGGGGCGGCTACGAGCAGTACTTC.

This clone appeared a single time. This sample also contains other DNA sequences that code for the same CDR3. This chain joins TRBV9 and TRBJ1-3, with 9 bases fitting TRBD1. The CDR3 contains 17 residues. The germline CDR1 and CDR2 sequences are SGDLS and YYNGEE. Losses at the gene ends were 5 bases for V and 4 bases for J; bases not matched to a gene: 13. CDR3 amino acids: CASSVYLGQGRGNTIYF. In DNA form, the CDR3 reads TGTGCCAGCAGTGTGTACTTAGGACAGGGGCGAGGAAACACCATATATTTT.

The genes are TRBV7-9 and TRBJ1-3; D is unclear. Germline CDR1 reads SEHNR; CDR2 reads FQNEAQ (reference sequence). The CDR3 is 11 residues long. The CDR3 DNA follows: TGTTCCGGTGTCGCTGGAAACACCATATATTTT. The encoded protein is CSGVAGNTIYF.

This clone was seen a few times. The DNA of the CDR3 is TGCGCCAGCAGCCCGGTAGGGACAGCTTACGAGCAGTACTTC. This gives the protein CASSPVGTAYEQYF. V usage is TRBV5-1 and J usage is TRBJ2-7; 7 bases are a match to TRBD1. CDR1 SGHRS and CDR2 YFSETQ come from the germline V gene. V gave up 4 bases and J gave up 4 bases; unmatched junction bases: 8. CDR3 length equals 14 residues. The whole variable domain, remainder taken from reference TRBV5-1 and TRBJ2-7, is KAGVTQTPRYLIKTRGQQVTLSCSPISGHRSVSWYQQTPGQGLQFLFEYFSETQRNKGNFPGRFSGRQFSNSRSEMNVSTLELGDSALYLCASSPVGTAYEQYFGPGTRLTVT.

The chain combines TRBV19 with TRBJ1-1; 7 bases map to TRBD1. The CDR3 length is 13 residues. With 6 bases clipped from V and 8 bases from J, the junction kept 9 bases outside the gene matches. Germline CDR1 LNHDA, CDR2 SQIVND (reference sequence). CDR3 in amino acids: CASSPGLDREAFF. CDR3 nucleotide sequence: TGTGCCAGTAGCCCCGGTTTGGACAGGGAAGCTTTCTTT.

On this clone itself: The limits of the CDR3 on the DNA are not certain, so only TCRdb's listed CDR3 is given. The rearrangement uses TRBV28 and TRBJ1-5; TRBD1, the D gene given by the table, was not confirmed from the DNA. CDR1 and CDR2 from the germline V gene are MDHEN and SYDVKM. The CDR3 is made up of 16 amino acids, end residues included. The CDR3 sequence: CASIHFGTEINQPQHF.

This chain's CDR3 is CASGKGDYQPQHF. In nucleotides, the CDR3 is TGTGCTAGTGGTAAAGGGGACTATCAGCCCCAGCATTTT. The J gene is TRBJ1-5, the V gene TRBV12-5; D might be TRBD1 (5 bases). The CDR3 has 13 amino acids. Trimming stripped 5 bases from V and 5 bases from J, with 10 bases between. Germline loops: CDR1 LGHNT, CDR2 FRNRAP.

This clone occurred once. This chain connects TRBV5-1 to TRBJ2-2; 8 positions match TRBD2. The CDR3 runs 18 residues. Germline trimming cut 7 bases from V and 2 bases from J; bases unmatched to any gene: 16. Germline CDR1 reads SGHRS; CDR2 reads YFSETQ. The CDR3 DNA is TGCGCCAGCCGGACTCTAGCGGGCGAGCTCGCCAACACCGGGGAGCTGTTTTTT. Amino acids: CASRTLAGELANTGELFF. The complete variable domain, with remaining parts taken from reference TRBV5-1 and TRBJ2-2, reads KAGVTQTPRYLIKTRGQQVTLSCSPISGHRSVSWYQQTPGQGLQFLFEYFSETQRNKGNFPGRFSGRQFSNSRSEMNVSTLELGDSALYLCASRTLAGELANTGELFFGEGSRLTVL.

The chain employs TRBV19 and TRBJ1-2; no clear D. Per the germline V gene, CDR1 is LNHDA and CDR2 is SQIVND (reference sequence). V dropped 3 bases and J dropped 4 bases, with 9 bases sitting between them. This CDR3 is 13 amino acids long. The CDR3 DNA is TGTGCCAGTAGTATGGAGGGATTCTATGGCTACACCTTC. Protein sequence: CASSMEGFYGYTF.

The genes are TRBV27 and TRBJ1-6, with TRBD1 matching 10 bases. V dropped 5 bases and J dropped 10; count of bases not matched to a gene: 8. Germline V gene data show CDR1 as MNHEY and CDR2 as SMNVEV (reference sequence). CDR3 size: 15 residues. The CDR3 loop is CASSPVTGGGSPLHF. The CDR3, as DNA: TGTGCCAGCAGTCCCGTGACAGGGGGCGGCTCACCCCTCCACTTT.

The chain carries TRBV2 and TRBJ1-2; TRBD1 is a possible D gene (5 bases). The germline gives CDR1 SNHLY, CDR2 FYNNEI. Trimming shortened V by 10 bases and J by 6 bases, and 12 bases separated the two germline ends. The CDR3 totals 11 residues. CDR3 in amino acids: CAITWGDGYTF. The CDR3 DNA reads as TGTGCCATCACCTGGGGGGATGGCTACACCTTC.

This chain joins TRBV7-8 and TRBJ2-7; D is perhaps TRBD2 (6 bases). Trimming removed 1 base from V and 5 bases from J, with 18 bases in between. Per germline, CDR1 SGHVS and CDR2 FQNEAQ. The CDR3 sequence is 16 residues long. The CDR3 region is CASSLVVGGLGDEQYF. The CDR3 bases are TGTGCCAGCAGCTTAGTGGTGGGAGGTCTCGGGGACGAGCAGTACTTC.

CDR3 sequence: CASRSLDRGDGYTF. CDR3 DNA: TGTGCCAGCAGGTCTCTCGACAGGGGTGATGGCTACACCTTC. The chain carries TRBV27 and TRBJ1-2; 8 nucleotides agree with TRBD1. Trimming at V came to 6 bases and at J to 6 bases, leaving 9 bases not matched to a gene. Germline CDR1 reads MNHEY; CDR2 reads SMNVEV (reference sequence). This CDR3 has 14 residues.

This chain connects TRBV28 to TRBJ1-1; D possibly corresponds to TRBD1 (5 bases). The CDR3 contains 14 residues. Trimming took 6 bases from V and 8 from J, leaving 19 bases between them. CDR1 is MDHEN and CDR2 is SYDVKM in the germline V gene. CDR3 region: CASRPSTGLGEAFF. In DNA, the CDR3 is TGTGCCAGCAGGCCCTCAACAGGATTAGGAGAAGCTTTCTTT.

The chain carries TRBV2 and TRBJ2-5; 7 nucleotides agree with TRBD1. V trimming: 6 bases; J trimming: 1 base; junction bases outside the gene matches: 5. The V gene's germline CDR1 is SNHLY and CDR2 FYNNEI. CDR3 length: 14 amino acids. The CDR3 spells CASRRTGGQETQYF. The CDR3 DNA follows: TGTGCCAGCAGAAGGACAGGTGGCCAAGAGACCCAGTACTTC.